The 21 T cell receptor beta chains reported below all come from one sample, sequenced in a study of CD8+CD57+ T cells in acquired aplastic anemia. Patients who underwent sequencing had shown CD8+CD57+ cell expansion by flow cytometry. Profiling of TCR beta VDJ combinations and CDR3 sequences used genomic DNA as template. TCRdb used MiXCR to reprocess the reads, holding one entry per CDR3 protein. The table shows approximately 130,000 distinct CDR3 sequences, with approximately 36% occurring only once. Sequenced material: sorted CD4+, CD8+, or CD8+CD57+ T cells (not recorded which) from PBMCs. All receptors come from a human donor with aplastic anemia.

The sample holds many counts of this clonotype. The chain joins TRBV20-1 to TRBJ2-5; D is perhaps TRBD1 or TRBD2 (6 bases each). Germline loops: CDR1 DFQATT, CDR2 SNEGSKA (reference sequence). V lost 3 bases, J lost 5 bases, and 10 bases lay in between. This CDR3 contains 12 residues. The DNA for the CDR3 is TGCAGTGCTAGTCGGAGGGGGGAGACCCAGTACTTC. This sequence encodes CSASRRGETQYF.

This clonotype was seen only a few times. The V gene is TRBV27, the J gene TRBJ2-7; D gene unclear. V lost 3 bases and J lost 4, with 10 bases in between. The CDR3 is made up of 13 amino acids. From germline, CDR1 is MNHEY and CDR2 SMNVEV (reference sequence). Here the CDR3 DNA reads TGTGCCAGCAGTTTTAGTCTGTTTTACGAGCAGTACGTC. Translating it yields CASSFSLFYEQYV.

CDR3 bases: TGTGCCACCAGCAGAGACCCCAGGGGGCAGGACACCATATATTTT. Translation gives CATSRDPRGQDTIYF. The chain is built from TRBV15 and TRBJ1-3, with 8 bases matching TRBD1. From germline, CDR1 is LNHNV and CDR2 YYDKDF (reference sequence). J lost 8 bases, V lost 0 bases, and 6 bases had no gene match. This CDR3 comprises 15 residues.

This clonotype has ten or more counts. V usage is TRBV10-2 and J usage is TRBJ1-2; TRBD1 agrees at 8 bases. This CDR3 spans 15 amino acids. Germline CDR1 is WSHSY and CDR2 is SAAADI. Germline trimming cut 3 bases from V and 3 bases from J; bases unmatched to any gene: 6. The CDR3 reads CASSDGTGSHYGYTF. The CDR3 nucleotides are TGCGCCAGCAGTGACGGGACAGGCAGCCACTATGGCTACACCTTC.

This clonotype was counted only a few times. This chain connects TRBV6-1 to TRBJ2-2; possible D gene TRBD1, 6 bases. V lost 6 bases, J lost 3 bases, and 14 bases lay in between. The CDR3 length is 15 residues. Germline V CDR1 and CDR2: MNHNS, SASEGT. The CDR3 loop is CASRRSGADTGELFF. CDR3 sequence (DNA): TGTGCCAGCAGGCGTTCAGGGGCGGACACCGGGGAGCTGTTTTTT.

This clonotype appeared a few times. The J gene is TRBJ1-2, the V gene TRBV29-1; the D gene is possibly TRBD1 (6 bases). The CDR3 runs to 11 residues. From germline, CDR1 is SQVTM and CDR2 ANQGSEA. V lost 8 bases, J lost 4 bases, and 11 bases lay in between. The DNA of the CDR3 is TGCAGCACCCGGGACACCTATGGCTACACCTTC. Protein product: CSTRDTYGYTF.

This clonotype was counted only a few times. The chain carries TRBV29-1 and TRBJ2-7; 12 bases match TRBD1. Germline V gene data show CDR1 as SQVTM and CDR2 as ANQGSEA. The CDR3 is 14 amino acids. The junction had 6 bases not matched to a gene; V was cut back by 4 bases and J by 5 bases. The CDR3 reads CSVGPGTGGHEQYF. Written as DNA, the CDR3 is TGCAGCGTTGGCCCCGGGACAGGGGGCCACGAGCAGTACTTC.

This clonotype showed up many times. The CDR3 here is CATAGAGWETQYF. Written as DNA, the CDR3 is TGTGCCACTGCAGGAGCCGGGTGGGAGACCCAGTACTTC. This sequence joins TRBV19 and TRBJ2-5; D is unresolved. The CDR3 length is 13 residues. The germline V gene encodes CDR1 LNHDA and CDR2 SQIVND (reference sequence). The ends were cut back, 10 bases at V and 5 bases at J, with 17 bases in the middle.

This clonotype was seen only a few times. This sequence joins TRBV4-1 and TRBJ1-4; D gene uncertain. Trimming left V 2 bases short and J 5 bases short, with 6 bases between. The CDR3 spans 13 residues. The germline V gene has CDR1 MGHRA and CDR2 YSYEKL. Here the CDR3 DNA reads TGCGCCAGCAGCCAAAACAGAAATGAAAAACTGTTTTTT. Its protein is CASSQNRNEKLFF.

This clonotype was recorded at least ten times. The chain is built from TRBV29-1 and TRBJ1-2, with 9 positions matching TRBD1. Germline V CDR1 and CDR2: SQVTM, ANQGSEA. The J segment lost 5 bases and the V segment lost 0 bases, leaving 4 bases of the junction unmatched. The CDR3 contains 14 residues. The CDR3 region is CSVEEGQGRYGYTF. As DNA, the CDR3 is TGCAGCGTTGAAGAAGGACAGGGGAGATATGGCTACACCTTC.

Concerning this clonotype: Lacking the conserved final phenylalanine or tryptophan, this CDR3 likely reflects a read error. The J gene is TRBJ1-1, the V gene TRBV2, with 7 bases identical to TRBD1. The CDR3 sequence is 14 residues long. Germline values: CDR1 SNHLY, CDR2 FYNNEI. The CDR3 reads CASGLTGKVPEAFV. In nucleotides, the CDR3 is TGCGCCAGCGGCCTGACAGGGAAGGTGCCTGAAGCTTTCGTT.

This clonotype was seen ten or more times. The V call is TRBV6-1, the J call TRBJ2-5, with TRBD2 as a possible D gene (7 bases). From germline, CDR1 is MNHNS and CDR2 SASEGT. V was shortened by 5 bases and J by 0 bases, with 13 bases between the two germline ends. The CDR3 spans 15 residues. CDR3: CASSPRGGYQETQYF. The CDR3 DNA follows: TGTGCCAGCAGTCCGCGCGGGGGCTACCAAGAGACCCAGTACTTC.

J is TRBJ2-3 and V is TRBV18; D might be TRBD2 (6 bases). Per the germline V gene, CDR1 is KGHSH and CDR2 is LQKENI. The ends were cut back, 0 bases at V and 6 bases at J, with 10 bases in the middle. This CDR3 has 14 residues. The CDR3 loop reads CASSPPGGLDTQYF. The CDR3 DNA reads TGTGCCAGCTCACCACCGGGGGGTCTGGATACGCAGTATTTT.

This clonotype was recorded many times. The chain carries TRBV5-5 and TRBJ1-1; 7 bases are a match to TRBD1. Germline values: CDR1 SGHKS, CDR2 YYEKEE (reference sequence). The CDR3 spans 14 residues. Trimming at V came to 4 bases and at J to 1 base, leaving 4 bases not matched to a gene. The CDR3 nucleotides are TGTGCCAGCAGCCAGGGGGGAGGGAACACTGAAGCTTTCTTT. The encoded protein is CASSQGGGNTEAFF.

This clonotype was seen a handful of times. A much more abundant neighbour one base away suggests this may be a read error. V and J are TRBV14 and TRBJ1-2; D gene uncertain. This CDR3 is 11 amino acids long. CDR1 is SGHDN and CDR2 is FVKESK in the germline V gene. CDR3 DNA: TGTGCCAGCGGCCACCAGTATGGCTACACCTTC. Its translation is CASGHQYGYTF.

This clonotype was found many times. The chain links TRBV5-4 to TRBJ1-6; 7 bases fit TRBD1. Germline-derived CDR1 and CDR2 are SGHNT and YYREEE (reference sequence). The ends lost 5 bases at V and 6 bases at J; junction bases unmatched: 5. CDR3 length: 14 amino acids. The CDR3 loop is CASSFDRVNSPLHF. For the CDR3, the DNA is TGTGCCAGCAGTTTTGACAGGGTTAATTCACCCCTCCACTTT.

This clonotype was observed at least ten times. The CDR3 sequence: CSAGPGPEKGYTQYF. Here the CDR3 DNA reads TGCAGTGCTGGACCGGGACCCGAAAAAGGGTATACGCAGTATTTT. The chain joins TRBV20-1 to TRBJ2-3; tentatively, D is TRBD1 or TRBD2 (5 bases each). CDR1 DFQATT and CDR2 SNEGSKA come from the germline V gene (reference sequence). V was trimmed by 5 bases and J by 7 bases, leaving 22 bases between them. The CDR3 consists of 15 residues.

There are a few counts of this clonotype. This sequence joins TRBV18 and TRBJ1-1, with a possible D match to TRBD1 (5 bases). Trimming left V 2 bases short and J 1 base short, with 11 bases between. Germline lookup yields CDR1 KGHSH and CDR2 LQKENI. This CDR3 spans 15 amino acids. CDR3 loop: CASSPGEGTNTEAFF. As DNA, the CDR3 is TGTGCCAGCTCACCAGGGGAGGGGACGAACACTGAAGCTTTCTTT.

The gene calls are TRBV12-3 or TRBV12-4 and TRBJ2-7, with D tentatively TRBD1 or TRBD2 (6 bases each). This CDR3 is built from 19 residues. Trimming took 6 bases from V and 3 from J, leaving 30 bases between them. The CDR3 is CASSLSALITGRLDYEQYV. In DNA form, the CDR3 reads TGTGCCAGCAGCCTATCGGCGCTTATTACAGGGAGGTTGGACTACGAGCAGTACGTC.

There are many counts of this clonotype. This chain joins TRBV5-1 and TRBJ2-1; a weak D match, TRBD1 (6 bases). The CDR3 is 15 amino acids. Germline values: CDR1 SGHRS, CDR2 YFSETQ. V was clipped by 4 bases and J by 6 bases, with 17 bases between them. CDR3 loop: CASSIQGKGTNEQFF. The CDR3 DNA follows: TGCGCCAGCAGCATACAGGGAAAGGGGACCAATGAGCAGTTCTTC.

The chain combines TRBV20-1 with TRBJ2-7; 7 nucleotides agree with TRBD2. The V gene end was trimmed by 1 base and the J gene end by 7 bases; junction bases not matched to a gene: 1. The germline V gene encodes CDR1 DFQATT and CDR2 SNEGSKA (reference sequence). CDR3 length equals 11 residues. This chain's CDR3 is CSARAAGEQYF. The CDR3 nucleotides read TGCAGTGCTAGAGCAGCGGGGGAGCAGTACTTC.